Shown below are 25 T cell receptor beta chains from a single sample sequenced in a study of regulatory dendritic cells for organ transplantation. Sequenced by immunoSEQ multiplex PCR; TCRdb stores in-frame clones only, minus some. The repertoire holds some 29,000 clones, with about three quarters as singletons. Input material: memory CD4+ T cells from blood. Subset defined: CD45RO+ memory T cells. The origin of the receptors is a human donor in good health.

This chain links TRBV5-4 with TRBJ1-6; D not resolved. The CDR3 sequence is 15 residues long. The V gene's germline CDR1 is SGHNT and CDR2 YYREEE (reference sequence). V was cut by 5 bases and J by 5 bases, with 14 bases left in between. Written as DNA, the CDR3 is TGTGCCAGCAGGACGGACGGGGTCCATAATTCACCCCTCCACTTT. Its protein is CASRTDGVHNSPLHF.

The DNA for the CDR3 is TGCAGTGCTAAAGGGGAGACCCAGTACTTC. Translation: CSAKGETQYF. This chain connects TRBV20-1 to TRBJ2-5; D not certain. CDR1 and CDR2 (germline): DFQATT, SNEGSKA (reference sequence). V lost 4 bases and J 5 bases, leaving 5 bases between the germline ends. This CDR3 comprises 10 residues.

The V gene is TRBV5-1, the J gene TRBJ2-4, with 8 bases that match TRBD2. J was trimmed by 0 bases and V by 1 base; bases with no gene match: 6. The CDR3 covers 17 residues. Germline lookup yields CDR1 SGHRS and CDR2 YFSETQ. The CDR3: CASSLSGGPIAKNIQYF. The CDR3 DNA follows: TGCGCCAGCAGCTTGTCGGGAGGGCCGATAGCCAAAAACATTCAGTACTTC.

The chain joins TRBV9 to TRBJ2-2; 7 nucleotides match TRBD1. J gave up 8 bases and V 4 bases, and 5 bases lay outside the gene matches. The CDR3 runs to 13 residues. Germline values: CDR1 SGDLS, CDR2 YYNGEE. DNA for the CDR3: TGTGCCAGCAGCTCCGACAGGGCGGGGGAGCTGTTTTTT. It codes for CASSSDRAGELFF.

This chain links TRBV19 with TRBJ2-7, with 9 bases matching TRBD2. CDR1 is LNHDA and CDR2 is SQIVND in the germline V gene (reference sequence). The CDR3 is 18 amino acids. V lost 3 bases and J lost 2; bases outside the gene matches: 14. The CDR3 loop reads CASSIGIAGEVVAYEQYF. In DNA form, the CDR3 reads TGTGCCAGTAGTATCGGAATAGCGGGAGAGGTTGTAGCCTACGAGCAGTACTTC.

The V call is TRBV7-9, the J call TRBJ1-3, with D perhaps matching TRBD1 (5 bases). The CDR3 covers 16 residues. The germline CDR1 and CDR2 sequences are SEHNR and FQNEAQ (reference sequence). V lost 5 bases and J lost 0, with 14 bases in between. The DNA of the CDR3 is TGTGCCAGCAGCCCCCGAGGGGTCCCCTCTGGAAACACCATATATTTT. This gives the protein CASSPRGVPSGNTIYF.

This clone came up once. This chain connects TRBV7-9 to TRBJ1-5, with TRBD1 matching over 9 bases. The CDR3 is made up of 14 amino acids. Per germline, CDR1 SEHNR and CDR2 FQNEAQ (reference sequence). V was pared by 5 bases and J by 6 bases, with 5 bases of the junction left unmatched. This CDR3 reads CASSLQGAGQPQHF. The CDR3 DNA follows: TGTGCCAGCAGCCTACAGGGGGCTGGTCAGCCCCAGCATTTT. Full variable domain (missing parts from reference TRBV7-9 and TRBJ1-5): DTGVSQNPRHKITKRGQNVTFRCDPISEHNRLYWYRQTLGQGPEFLTYFQNEAQLEKSRLLSDRFSAERPKGSFSTLEIQRTEQGDSAMYLCASSLQGAGQPQHFGDGTRLSIL.

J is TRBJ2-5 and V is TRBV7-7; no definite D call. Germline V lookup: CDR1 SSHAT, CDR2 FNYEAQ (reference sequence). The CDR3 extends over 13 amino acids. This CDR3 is CASSGGYQETQYF. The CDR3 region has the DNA TGTGCTAGCTCTGGCGGCTACCAAGAGACCCAGTACTTC.

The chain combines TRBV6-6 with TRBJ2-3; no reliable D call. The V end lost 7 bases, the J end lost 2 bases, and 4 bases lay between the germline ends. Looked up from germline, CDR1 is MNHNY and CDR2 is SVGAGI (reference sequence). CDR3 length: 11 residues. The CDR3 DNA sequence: TGTGCCAGCAAAATCACAGATACGCAGTATTTT. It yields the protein CASKITDTQYF.

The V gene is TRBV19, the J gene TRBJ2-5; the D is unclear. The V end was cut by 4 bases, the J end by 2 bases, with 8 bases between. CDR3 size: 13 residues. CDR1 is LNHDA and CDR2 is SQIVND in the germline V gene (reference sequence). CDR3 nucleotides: TGTGCCAGTAGTACGACGGCTCAAGAGACCCAGTACTTC. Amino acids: CASSTTAQETQYF. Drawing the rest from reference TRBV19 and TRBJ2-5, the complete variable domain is DGGITQSPKYLFRKEGQNVTLSCEQNLNHDAMYWYRQDPGQGLRLIYYSQIVNDFQKGDIAEGYSVSREKKESFPLTVTSAQKNPTAFYLCASSTTAQETQYFGPGTRLLVL.

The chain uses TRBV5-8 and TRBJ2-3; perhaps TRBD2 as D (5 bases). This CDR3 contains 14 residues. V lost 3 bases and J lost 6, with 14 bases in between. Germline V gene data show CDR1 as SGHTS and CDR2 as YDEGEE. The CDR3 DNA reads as TGTGCCAGCAGCTCCGGACTCGGCGGGGATACGCAGTATTTT. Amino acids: CASSSGLGGDTQYF.

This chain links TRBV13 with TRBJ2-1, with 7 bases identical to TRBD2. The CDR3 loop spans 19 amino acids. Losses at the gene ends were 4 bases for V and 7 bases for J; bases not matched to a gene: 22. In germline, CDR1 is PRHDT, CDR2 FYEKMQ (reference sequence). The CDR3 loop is CASSSPNVGGYRSGNEQFF. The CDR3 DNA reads TGTGCCAGCAGCTCCCCGAATGTCGGGGGGTATAGGAGTGGGAATGAGCAGTTCTTC.

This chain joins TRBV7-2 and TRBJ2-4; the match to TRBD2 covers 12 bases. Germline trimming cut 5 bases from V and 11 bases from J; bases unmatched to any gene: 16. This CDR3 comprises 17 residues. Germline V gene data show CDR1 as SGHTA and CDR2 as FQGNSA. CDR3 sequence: CASSAPLAGGPRGLQYF. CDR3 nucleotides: TGTGCCAGCAGCGCCCCTCTAGCGGGGGGGCCTAGGGGGCTTCAGTACTTC.

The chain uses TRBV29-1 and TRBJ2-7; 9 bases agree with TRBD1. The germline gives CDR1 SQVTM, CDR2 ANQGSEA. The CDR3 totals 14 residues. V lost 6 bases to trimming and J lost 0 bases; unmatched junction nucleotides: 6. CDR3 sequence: CSVSGTGSSYEQYF. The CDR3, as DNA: TGCAGCGTCTCCGGGACAGGGAGCTCCTACGAGCAGTACTTC.

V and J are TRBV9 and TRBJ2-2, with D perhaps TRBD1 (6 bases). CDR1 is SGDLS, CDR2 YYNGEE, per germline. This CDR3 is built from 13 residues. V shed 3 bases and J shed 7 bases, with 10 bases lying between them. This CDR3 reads CASSGGQFGELFF. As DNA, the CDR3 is TGTGCCAGCAGCGGAGGACAGTTCGGGGAGCTGTTTTTT.

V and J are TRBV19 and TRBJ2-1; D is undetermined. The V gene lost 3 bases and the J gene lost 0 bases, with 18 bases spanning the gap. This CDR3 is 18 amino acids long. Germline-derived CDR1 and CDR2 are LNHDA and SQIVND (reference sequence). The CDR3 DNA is TGTGCCAGTAGTATTCGGAGAGCGACCCATAGCTCCTACAATGAGCAGTTCTTC. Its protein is CASSIRRATHSSYNEQFF. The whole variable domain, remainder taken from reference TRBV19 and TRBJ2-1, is DGGITQSPKYLFRKEGQNVTLSCEQNLNHDAMYWYRQDPGQGLRLIYYSQIVNDFQKGDIAEGYSVSREKKESFPLTVTSAQKNPTAFYLCASSIRRATHSSYNEQFFGPGTRLTVL.

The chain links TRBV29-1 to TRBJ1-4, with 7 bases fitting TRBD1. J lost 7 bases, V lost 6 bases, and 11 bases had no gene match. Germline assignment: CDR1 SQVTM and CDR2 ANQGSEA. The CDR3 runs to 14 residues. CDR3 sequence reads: CSVAGAGGGEKLFF. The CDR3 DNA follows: TGCAGCGTGGCCGGGGCAGGGGGGGGTGAAAAACTGTTTTTT.

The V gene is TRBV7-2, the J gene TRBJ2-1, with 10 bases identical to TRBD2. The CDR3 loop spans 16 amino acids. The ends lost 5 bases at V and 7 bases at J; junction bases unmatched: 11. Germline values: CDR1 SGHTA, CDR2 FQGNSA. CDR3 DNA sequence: TGTGCCAGCAGCCCCCCGGGACTAGCGATGTCAAATGAGCAGTTCTTC. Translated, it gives CASSPPGLAMSNEQFF.

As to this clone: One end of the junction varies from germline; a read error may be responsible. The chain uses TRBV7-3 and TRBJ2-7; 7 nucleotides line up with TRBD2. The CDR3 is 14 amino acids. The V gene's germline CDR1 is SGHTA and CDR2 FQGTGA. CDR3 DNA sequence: TGTGCCAGCAGCTTAAGTTTGACGGGCGGGAGCTTAAGCTTC. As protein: CASSLSLTGGSLSF.

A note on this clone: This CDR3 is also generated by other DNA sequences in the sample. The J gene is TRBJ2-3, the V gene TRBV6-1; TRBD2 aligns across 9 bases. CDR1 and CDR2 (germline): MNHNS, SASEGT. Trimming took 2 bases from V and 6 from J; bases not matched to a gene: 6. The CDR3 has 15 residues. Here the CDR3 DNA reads TGTGCCAGCAGTGAATTGGCGGGGGGGCCTGATACGCAGTATTTT. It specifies CASSELAGGPDTQYF.

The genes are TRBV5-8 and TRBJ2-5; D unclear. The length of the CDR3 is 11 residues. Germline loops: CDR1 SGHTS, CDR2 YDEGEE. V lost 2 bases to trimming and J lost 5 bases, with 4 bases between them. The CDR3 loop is CASSFGETQYF. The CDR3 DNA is TGTGCCAGCAGCTTCGGGGAGACCCAGTACTTC.

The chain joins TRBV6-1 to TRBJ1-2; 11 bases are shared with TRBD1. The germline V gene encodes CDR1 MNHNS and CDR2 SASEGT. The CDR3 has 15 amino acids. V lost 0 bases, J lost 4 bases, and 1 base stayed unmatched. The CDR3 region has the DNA TGTGCCAGCAGTGAAGCGGGGACAGGGGGCTATGGCTACACCTTC. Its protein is CASSEAGTGGYGYTF.

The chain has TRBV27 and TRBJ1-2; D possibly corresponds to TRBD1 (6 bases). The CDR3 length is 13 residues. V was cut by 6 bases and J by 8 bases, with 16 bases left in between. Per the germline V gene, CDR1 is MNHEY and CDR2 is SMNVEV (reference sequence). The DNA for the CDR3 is TGTGCCAGCAGCGAGTACAGGGTGGGCGGCTACACCTTC. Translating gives CASSEYRVGGYTF.

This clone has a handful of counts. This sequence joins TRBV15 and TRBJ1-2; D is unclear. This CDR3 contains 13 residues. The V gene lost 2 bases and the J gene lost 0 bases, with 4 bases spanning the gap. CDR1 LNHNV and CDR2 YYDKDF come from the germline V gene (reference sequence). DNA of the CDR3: TGTGCCACCAGCAGACCTCCTAACTATGGCTACACCTTC. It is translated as CATSRPPNYGYTF.

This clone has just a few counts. The CDR3 reads CASSTGLAAYEQYF. The CDR3 nucleotides are TGTGCCAGCAGTACGGGACTAGCGGCCTACGAGCAGTACTTC. V and J are TRBV6-5 and TRBJ2-7, with 11 nucleotides matching TRBD2. Germline V gene data show CDR1 as MNHEY and CDR2 as SVGAGI. The V segment lost 5 bases and the J segment 2 bases; nucleotides outside the gene matches: 2. This CDR3 is built from 14 residues.